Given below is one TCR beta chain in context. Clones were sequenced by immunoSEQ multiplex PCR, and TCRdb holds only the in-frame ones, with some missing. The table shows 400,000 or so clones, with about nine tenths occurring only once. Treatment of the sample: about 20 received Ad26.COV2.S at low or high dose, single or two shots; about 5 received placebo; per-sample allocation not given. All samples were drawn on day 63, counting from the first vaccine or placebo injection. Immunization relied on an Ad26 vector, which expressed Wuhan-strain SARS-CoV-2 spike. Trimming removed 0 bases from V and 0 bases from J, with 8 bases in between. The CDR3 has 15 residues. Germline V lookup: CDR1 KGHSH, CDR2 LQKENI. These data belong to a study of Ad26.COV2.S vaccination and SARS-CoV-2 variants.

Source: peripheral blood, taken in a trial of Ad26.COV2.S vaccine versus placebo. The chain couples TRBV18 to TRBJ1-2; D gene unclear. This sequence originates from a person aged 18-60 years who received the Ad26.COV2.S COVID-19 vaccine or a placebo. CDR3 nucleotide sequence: TGTGCCAGCTCACCACCCTGGGTTTCTAACTATGGCTACACCTTC. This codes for CASSPPWVSNYGYTF.